These T cell receptor beta chains were read from a single sample in a study of cytomegalovirus exposure and HLA in healthy donors. Assay: immunoSEQ multiplex PCR; the TCRdb copy retains only in-frame clones and omits some. The table has under 250,000 clones, roughly 84% seen once. The sample consisted of PBMCs. The origin of the receptors is a girl aged 2-10 years in good health and CMV-seronegative. Each CDR3 is given with its conserved first and last residue. D genes are given only for firm matches. For some rows the clone size is stated as once, few or many, or as a class when expanded; others skip it.

CASRITGTGGKTQYF,TGTGCCAGCAGGATAACCGGGACAGGGGGTAAGACCCAGTACTTC,TRBD1,TRBJ2-5,TRBV2,.
CSVDDAIQGGNYGYTF,TGCAGCGTTGACGACGCCATACAGGGTGGTAACTATGGCTACACCTTC,.,TRBJ1-2,TRBV29-1,once
CASSLRTGVSTDTQYF,TGTGCCAGCAGCTTAAGGACAGGCGTTAGCACAGATACGCAGTATTTT,TRBD1,TRBJ2-3,TRBV7-6,.
CASSGGTEPEAFF,TGTGCCAGTTCAGGGGGCACCGAACCTGAAGCTTTCTTT,TRBD1,TRBJ1-1,TRBV14,.
CATLGQGHYEQYF,TGTGCCACCTTGGGACAGGGTCACTACGAGCAGTACTTC,TRBD1,TRBJ2-7,TRBV25-1,.
CASSVAGLSTEQYF,TGTGCCAGCAGCGTCGCGGGACTCAGTACGGAGCAGTACTTC,.,TRBJ2-7,TRBV9,.
CATKGDSNQPQHF,TGTGCCACCAAAGGAGATAGCAATCAGCCCCAGCATTTT,.,TRBJ1-5,TRBV2,.
CASGSTGGSGNTIYF,TGTGCCAGCGGATCGACAGGGGGCTCTGGAAACACCATATATTTT,TRBD1,TRBJ1-3,TRBV6-5,.
CASSLGLAGGLAGGPKNIQYF,TGCGCCAGCAGCTTAGGACTAGCGGGGGGGCTAGCGGGAGGCCCCAAAAACATTCAGTACTTC,TRBD2,TRBJ2-4,TRBV5-1,.
CASSFQSEEQYF,TGTGCCAGCAGCTTTCAATCCGAGGAGCAGTACTTC,.,TRBJ2-7,TRBV7-9,.
CASSLSQIQPQHF,TGTGCCAGCAGTTTATCCCAGATTCAGCCCCAGCATTTT,.,TRBJ1-5,TRBV27,.
CASGLGRGLSHEQYF,TGTGCTAGTGGTTTGGGGAGGGGACTTTCCCACGAGCAGTACTTC,.,TRBJ2-7,TRBV12-5,.
CATSGDRGGYTF,TGTGCCACCAGCGGAGACAGGGGAGGCTACACCTTC,TRBD1,TRBJ1-2,TRBV15,.
CASSRGSTSGPLTDTQYF,TGCGCCAGCAGCCGAGGCTCGACTAGCGGGCCTCTCACAGATACGCAGTATTTT,TRBD2,TRBJ2-3,TRBV4-1,.
CASSDQFGQPQHF,TGCGCCAGCAGTGATCAGTTTGGTCAGCCCCAGCATTTT,.,TRBJ1-5,TRBV10-2,once
CASSIVGTGAREQYF,TGTGCCAGTAGTATAGTCGGGACAGGGGCGCGAGAGCAGTACTTC,TRBD1,TRBJ2-7,TRBV19,.
CASTYSPGSTEAFF,TGTGCCAGCACCTACTCCCCGGGGTCCACTGAAGCTTTCTTT,.,TRBJ1-1,TRBV6-4,few
CASSLELAGELFF,TGCGCCAGCAGCTTGGAGCTAGCCGGGGAGCTGTTTTTT,.,TRBJ2-2,TRBV5-1,.
CASPPNRGRGRDRF,TGTGCCAGCCCCCCGAACCGGGGTAGGGGGCGTGATCGGTTT,TRBD1,TRBJ1-4,TRBV6-4,.
CASSRTRGNTGELFF,TGTGCCAGCAGCAGGACTAGGGGAAACACCGGGGAGCTGTTTTTT,TRBD2,TRBJ2-2,TRBV11-2,.
CASSPRTGGASGANVLTF,TGTGCCAGCTCACCAAGGACAGGGGGTGCCTCTGGGGCCAACGTCCTGACTTTC,TRBD1,TRBJ2-6,TRBV18,.
CASSLGGIPYEQYF,TGCGCCAGCAGCTTGGGAGGGATACCCTACGAGCAGTACTTC,.,TRBJ2-7,TRBV5-1,once
CASSYSWRRDTEAFF,TGTGCCAGCAGTTACTCATGGAGACGGGACACTGAAGCTTTCTTT,.,TRBJ1-1,TRBV6-6,.
CASSLSGGPETQYF,TGTGCCAGCAGCTTATCGGGGGGGCCGGAGACCCAGTACTTC,TRBD2,TRBJ2-5,TRBV7-2,.
CASSPRSEQYF,TGTGCCAGCAGCCCACGGAGTGAGCAGTACTTC,.,TRBJ2-7,TRBV11-2,few
CAGSGAGDEKLFF,TGTGCCGGGAGCGGGGCAGGGGATGAAAAACTGTTTTTT,.,TRBJ1-4,TRBV30,once
CASSLAVSGNTIYF,TGCGCCAGCAGCTTGGCGGTTTCTGGAAACACCATATATTTT,.,TRBJ1-3,TRBV5-1,.
CASSYVAFETQYF,TGTGCCAGCAGTTACGTAGCGTTCGAGACCCAGTACTTC,.,TRBJ2-5,TRBV6-6,.
CASSLARTGGIYEQYF,TGTGCCAGCAGTTTAGCCCGGACAGGGGGCATCTACGAGCAGTACTTC,TRBD1,TRBJ2-7,TRBV27,.
CASSPGQGSYEQYF,TGTGCCAGCAGTCCGGGACAGGGCTCCTACGAGCAGTACTTC,TRBD1,TRBJ2-7,TRBV6-1,.
CASSPVAGGSSTDTQYF,TGTGCCAGCAGCCCAGTAGCGGGGGGATCTAGCACAGATACGCAGTATTTT,TRBD2,TRBJ2-3,TRBV7-9,few
CATSFRAGGMDTQYF,TGTGCCACTTCCTTCCGAGCGGGAGGAATGGATACGCAGTATTTT,TRBD2,TRBJ2-3,TRBV6-5,.
CAWTTGQIGGTQYF,TGTGCCTGGACTACGGGACAGATAGGGGGGACCCAGTACTTC,TRBD1,TRBJ2-5,TRBV30,.
CASSQSIRQASAFF,TGCGCCAGCAGTCAATCTATTCGACAGGCGTCTGCTTTCTTT,.,TRBJ1-1,TRBV23-1,.
CAWRRLAGSNTGELFF,TGTGCCTGGAGAAGACTAGCGGGATCGAACACCGGGGAGCTGTTTTTT,TRBD2,TRBJ2-2,TRBV30,.
CAASTSLHTQYF,TGTGCCGCATCGACTAGTTTGCATACGCAGTATTTT,.,TRBJ2-3,TRBV6-6,.
CASSTDRASGEQYF,TGTGCCAGCAGTACCGACAGGGCTTCAGGGGAGCAGTACTTC,TRBD1,TRBJ2-7,TRBV2,.
CASSLPGTVNTEAFF,TGTGCCAGCAGCCTCCCCGGGACAGTGAACACTGAAGCTTTCTTT,TRBD1,TRBJ1-1,TRBV14,.
CASSEAFFSGGVYEQYF,TGTGCCAGCAGTGAAGCCTTCTTTTCGGGAGGTGTCTACGAGCAGTACTTC,TRBD2,TRBJ2-7,TRBV2,once
CASSPMGRSYEQYF,TGTGCCAGTAGCCCTATGGGGCGTTCCTACGAGCAGTACTTC,.,TRBJ2-7,TRBV19,.
CASSTGTDNEQFF,TGTGCCAGTAGTACTGGGACAGACAATGAGCAGTTCTTC,TRBD1,TRBJ2-1,TRBV19,.
CATSRDWTGEEKLFF,TGTGCCACCAGCAGAGATTGGACAGGGGAGGAAAAACTGTTTTTT,TRBD1,TRBJ1-4,TRBV15,.
CAWSRTLGALHF,TGTGCCTGGAGCCGGACCCTGGGAGCCCTCCACTTT,.,TRBJ1-6,TRBV30,.
CASSIVGAGGSYEQYF,TGTGCCAGTAGTATAGTTGGAGCGGGAGGGTCCTACGAGCAGTACTTC,TRBD2,TRBJ2-7,TRBV19,.
CASSLLAGGAYEQYF,TGTGCCAGCAGTCTCTTGGCGGGAGGGGCCTACGAGCAGTACTTC,TRBD2,TRBJ2-7,TRBV6-5,.
CASTFTGRSTDTQYF,TGTGCCAGCACCTTTACTGGGCGAAGCACAGATACGCAGTATTTT,.,TRBJ2-3,TRBV7-2,once
CASSDQLAGADTQYF,TGTGCCAGCAGTGATCAGCTAGCGGGGGCAGATACGCAGTATTTT,TRBD2,TRBJ2-3,TRBV6-1,few
CASTLSGVSYEQYF,TGTGCCAGCACTCTCTCGGGAGTCTCCTACGAGCAGTACTTC,.,TRBJ2-7,TRBV7-9,once
CASSWLAGQETQYF,TGCGCCAGCAGCTGGCTAGCGGGTCAAGAGACCCAGTACTTC,TRBD2,TRBJ2-5,TRBV5-1,.
CASSLAPGTNEKLFF,TGTGCCAGCAGCTTAGCCCCCGGGACTAATGAAAAACTGTTTTTT,.,TRBJ1-4,TRBV7-2,.
CASRHPQDYNEQFF,TGTGCCAGCAGACACCCACAGGATTACAATGAGCAGTTCTTC,.,TRBJ2-1,TRBV6-6,.
CASSQDRGRVGSPLHF,TGCGCCAGCAGCCAAGATCGAGGCAGGGTAGGATCACCCCTCCACTTT,.,TRBJ1-6,TRBV4-1,.
CASSLAGGGGIYEQYF,TGTGCCAGCAGCTTAGCGGGGGGTGGCGGGATATACGAGCAGTACTTC,.,TRBJ2-7,TRBV7-8,.
CASSYGLRSERLNTEAFF,TGTGCCAGCAGCTATGGTTTGAGAAGCGAAAGGCTGAACACTGAAGCTTTCTTT,.,TRBJ1-1,TRBV7-9,.
CAIRQGTPEQYF,TGTGCCATCCGACAGGGTACCCCTGAGCAGTACTTC,TRBD1,TRBJ2-7,TRBV10-3,few
CASSLHRQGRNTEAFF,TGTGCCAGCAGCTTGCACAGACAGGGGCGGAACACTGAAGCTTTCTTT,TRBD1,TRBJ1-1,TRBV5-8,.
CAISEGSGGSYEQYF,TGTGCCATCAGTGAAGGAAGTGGCGGGTCCTACGAGCAGTACTTC,.,TRBJ2-7,TRBV10-3,.
CASSQRQGYGYTF,TGTGCCAGTAGCCAGAGACAGGGGTATGGCTACACCTTC,TRBD1,TRBJ1-2,TRBV19,.
CASSPTPAYEQYF,TGTGCCAGCAGTCCCACTCCCGCCTACGAGCAGTACTTC,.,TRBJ2-7,TRBV28,.
CASSLVAGAYEQYF,TGTGCCAGCAGCTTGGTGGCGGGTGCCTACGAGCAGTACTTC,.,TRBJ2-7,TRBV5-5,.